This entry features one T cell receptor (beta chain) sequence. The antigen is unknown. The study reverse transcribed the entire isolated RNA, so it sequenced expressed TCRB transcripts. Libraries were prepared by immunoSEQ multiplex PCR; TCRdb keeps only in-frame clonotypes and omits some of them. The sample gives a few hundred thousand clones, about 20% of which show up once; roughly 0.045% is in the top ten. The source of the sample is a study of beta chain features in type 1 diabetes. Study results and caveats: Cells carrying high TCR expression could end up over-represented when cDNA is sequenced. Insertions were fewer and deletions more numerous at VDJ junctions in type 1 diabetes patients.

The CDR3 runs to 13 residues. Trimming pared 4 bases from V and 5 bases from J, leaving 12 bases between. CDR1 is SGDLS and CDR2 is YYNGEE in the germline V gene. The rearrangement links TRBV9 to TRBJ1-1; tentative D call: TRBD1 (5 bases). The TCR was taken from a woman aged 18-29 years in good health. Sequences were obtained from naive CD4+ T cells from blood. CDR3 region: CASSPEEGTEAFF. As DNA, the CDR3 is TGTGCCAGCAGCCCGGAGGAGGGGACTGAAGCTTTCTTT.